The present TCR beta chain was sequenced within a study of cytomegalovirus exposure and HLA in healthy donors. General study findings and limits: Most likely, a cluster of highly shared sequence variants arose as a sequencing artifact. Some segments of the V type, notably TRBV6-2 and TRBV6-3, were excluded as indistinguishable. The authors later found most CMV-associated TCR beta chains appeared HLA-restricted. TCR beta V- and J-gene trimming, according to a later analysis, was linked to a missense DCLRE1C variant.

Germline CDR1 MNHEY, CDR2 SMNVEV (reference sequence). With 7 bases clipped from V and 7 bases from J, the junction kept 15 bases outside the gene matches. The CDR3 sequence is 17 residues long. As regards this clone: Its antigen remains unknown.

The PCR ran on 60 Vbeta and 13 Jbeta primers. Profiled with immunoSEQ multiplex PCR; TCRdb holds only in-frame clones, not every one. The table records around 200,000 clones, roughly four fifths of them present only once. Sequencing was carried out using PBMCs. The V gene is TRBV27, the J gene TRBJ2-2; TRBD1 aligns across 10 bases. The receptor comes from a woman in her thirties in good health and CMV-seropositive. CDR3 DNA: TGTGCCAGCACCGATTTCCGGGACAGGGGAGTCTTCGGGGAGCTGTTTTTT. Protein sequence: CASTDFRDRGVFGELFF.